The T cell receptor (beta chain) under discussion was sequenced for a study of blood T cell repertoires in COVID-19. Study summary: Acute and convalescent COVID-19 specimens originated in the United States, Italy and Spain. Sources were T cells, B-cell-depleted T cells, or PBMCs; the material itself was cDNA or gDNA.

Authors' data handling: Researchers report that nucleated cell counts were estimated from reference gene primer amplification. The assay was immunoSEQ multiplex PCR, and TCRdb's table has in-frame clones only and misses some. The V and J calls and clone size were taken over from that table, and D and trimming were inferred from the DNA. This sample carries approximately 200,000 clones, just under 90% of them seen once, and the ten largest clones take 5.5% to 7.5%. In germline, CDR1 is SGHAT, CDR2 FQNNGV. CDR3 size: 15 residues. The germline V and J ends were trimmed by 5 bases and 2 bases, with 13 bases remaining between them.

Sequences were obtained from peripheral blood. This clonotype was sampled from a man aged 55 to 70 who had recovered from COVID-19. J is TRBJ1-5 and V is TRBV11-2; TRBD1 is a possible D gene (5 bases). The CDR3 reads CASSAPGVGNQPQHF. The CDR3 bases are TGTGCCAGCAGCGCCCCGGGGGTGGGCAATCAGCCCCAGCATTTT.